A selection of T cell receptor beta chains follows, all from one sample in a study of PD-1 blockade in mismatch repair-deficient tumors. TCRdb keeps only in-frame clones here, not all; method: immunoSEQ multiplex PCR. The sample has about 9,800 clones; more than 75% are singletons. The antigens for these receptors are not known. The sequences come from cells cultured in vitro, collected from a patient treated with pembrolizumab. The source is an adult with mismatch repair-deficient cancer. Both conserved end residues are part of each CDR3. D genes are given only for firm matches.

D	V	CDR3
TRBD1	TRBV9	CASSVRTGGGNTIYF
-	TRBV14	CASSRGSAYEQYF
-	TRBV28	CASRAGGSSYEQYF
TRBD2	TRBV19	CASSMTSGTAYNEQFF
-	TRBV7-2	CASSLGWVSGELFF
-	TRBV5-1	CASSPGSSSNQPQHF
-	TRBV19	CASSMWEATEAFF
-	TRBV7-8	CASSLVSLAHEQFF
-	TRBV7-3	CASSLTGLSTDTQYF
-	TRBV16	CASSQSTLTGNGNTIYF
-	TRBV7-9	CASSLTIQETQYF
-	TRBV7-9	CASSLARVGYTF
-	TRBV28	CASSFAGGHEQYF
-	TRBV21-1	CASSQPTVDRATRSANVLTF
-	TRBV10-3	CAISDFTGHTGELFF
-	TRBV29-1	CSVDGTQTTYNEQFF
-	TRBV15	CATSRDDFYEQYF
-	TRBV28	CASSFRQGPRFF
-	TRBV28	CASSLHGASYEQYF
-	TRBV7-6	CASSFAAAPNEKLFF
-	TRBV29-1	CSVKTGPNTEAFF
-	TRBV9	CASSPLGRGHNEQFF
TRBD1	TRBV18	CASSPQGQGYEQYF
TRBD1	TRBV5-5	CASSLPGQGYYGYTF
TRBD1	TRBV28	CASSTGGEKLFF
-	TRBV6-1	CASSERGDEKLFF
-	TRBV11-3	CASSFPKYEQYF